Below are 4 T cell receptor beta chains sequenced from a single sample in a study of T cells after yellow fever vaccination. TCRdb used MiXCR to reprocess the 5' RACE reads, holding one entry per CDR3 protein. The sample includes 120,000 to 150,000 distinct CDR3 sequences, 7.7% seen only once; the top ten take roughly 0.73%. The specimen was CD4+ T cells sorted from PBMCs, collected 5 days after the yellow fever booster vaccination. The receptors here all came from a man aged 25-45 years who received the YFV17D yellow fever vaccine.

The chain combines TRBV15 with TRBJ1-3, with 7 bases aligning to TRBD1. V shed 2 bases and J 1 base; nucleotides not matched to a gene: 14. The CDR3 extends over 19 amino acids. Germline CDR1 reads LNHNV; CDR2 reads YYDKDF (reference sequence). The CDR3 DNA follows: TGTGCCACCAGCAGACTCCTGACGGGACAGTTACATTCTGGAAACACCATATATTTT. Amino acid sequence: CATSRLLTGQLHSGNTIYF.

This clonotype was counted ten times or more. The chain links TRBV7-2 to TRBJ2-7; tentatively, D is TRBD2 (6 bases). The CDR3 length is 15 residues. Deletions cut 3 bases from V and 7 bases from J, with 19 bases between. Germline V gene sequence: CDR1 SGHTA, CDR2 FQGNSA. CDR3 protein: CASSFLGGGSWEQYF. DNA for the CDR3: TGTGCCAGCAGCTTCTTGGGGGGTGGGTCGTGGGAGCAGTACTTC.

With respect to this clonotype: Possible read error: a much larger clone is one base away. V gene TRBV9 combines with J gene TRBJ2-5; D is unresolved. Germline CDR1 reads SGDLS; CDR2 reads YYNGEE. CDR3 length: 15 amino acids. The ends were cut back, 4 bases at V and 5 bases at J, with 18 bases in the middle. In nucleotides, the CDR3 is TGTGCCAGCAGCTCCCTTTGGCCGAATCACGAGACCCAGTACTTC. This gives the protein CASSSLWPNHETQYF.

This clonotype showed up many times. The CDR3 DNA sequence: TGCAGTGCTCGCAAGTACCAAGAGACCCAGTACTTC. Translated: CSARKYQETQYF. This chain uses TRBV20-1 with TRBJ2-5; no reliable D call. The CDR3 totals 12 residues. Germline V lookup: CDR1 DFQATT, CDR2 SNEGSKA (reference sequence). Trimming left V 5 bases short and J 0 bases short, with 7 bases between.